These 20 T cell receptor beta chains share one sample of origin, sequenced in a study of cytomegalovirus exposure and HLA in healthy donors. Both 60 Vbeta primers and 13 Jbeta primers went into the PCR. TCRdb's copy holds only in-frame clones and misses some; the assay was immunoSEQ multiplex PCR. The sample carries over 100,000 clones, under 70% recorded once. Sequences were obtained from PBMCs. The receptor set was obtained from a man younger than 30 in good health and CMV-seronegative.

The CDR3 loop is CASSGQGTDTQYF. CDR3 coding DNA: TGTGCCAGCAGTGGACAGGGCACAGATACGCAGTATTTT. This sequence joins TRBV6-4 and TRBJ2-3; D perhaps matches TRBD1 (6 bases). The CDR3 runs 13 residues. The germline V gene has CDR1 MRHNA and CDR2 SNTAGT. Trimming pared 4 bases from V and 1 base from J, leaving 6 bases between.

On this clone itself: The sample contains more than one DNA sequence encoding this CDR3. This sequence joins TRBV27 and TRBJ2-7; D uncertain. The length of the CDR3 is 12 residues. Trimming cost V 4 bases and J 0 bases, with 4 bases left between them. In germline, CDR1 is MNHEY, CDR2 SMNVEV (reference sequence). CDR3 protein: CASSSSSYEQYF. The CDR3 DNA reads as TGTGCCAGCAGTTCTAGCTCCTACGAGCAGTACTTC.

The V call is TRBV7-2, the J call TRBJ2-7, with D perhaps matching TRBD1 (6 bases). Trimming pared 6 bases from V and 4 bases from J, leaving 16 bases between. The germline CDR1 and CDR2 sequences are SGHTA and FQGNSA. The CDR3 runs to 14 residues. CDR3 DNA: TGTGCCAGCAGACTAGAAACAGGGCGGTACGAGCAGTACTTC. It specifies CASRLETGRYEQYF.

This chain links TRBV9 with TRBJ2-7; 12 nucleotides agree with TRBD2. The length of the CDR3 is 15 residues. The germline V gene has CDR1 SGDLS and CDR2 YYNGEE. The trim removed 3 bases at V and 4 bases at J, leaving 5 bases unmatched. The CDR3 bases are TGTGCCAGCAGCGGCGGACTAGCGGGGCAATACGAGCAGTACTTC. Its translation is CASSGGLAGQYEQYF.

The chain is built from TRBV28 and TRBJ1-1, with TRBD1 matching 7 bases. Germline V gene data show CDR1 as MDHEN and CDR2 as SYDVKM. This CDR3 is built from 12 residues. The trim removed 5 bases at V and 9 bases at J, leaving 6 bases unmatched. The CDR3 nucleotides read TGTGCCAGCAGTCTGGGACAGACCCAAGCTTTCTTT. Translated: CASSLGQTQAFF.

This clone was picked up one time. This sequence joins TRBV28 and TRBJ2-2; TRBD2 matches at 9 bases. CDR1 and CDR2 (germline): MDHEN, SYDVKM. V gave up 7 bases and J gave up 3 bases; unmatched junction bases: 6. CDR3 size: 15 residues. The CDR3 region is CASKFSGSHTGELFF. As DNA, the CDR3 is TGTGCCAGCAAGTTTAGCGGGAGCCACACCGGGGAGCTGTTTTTT.

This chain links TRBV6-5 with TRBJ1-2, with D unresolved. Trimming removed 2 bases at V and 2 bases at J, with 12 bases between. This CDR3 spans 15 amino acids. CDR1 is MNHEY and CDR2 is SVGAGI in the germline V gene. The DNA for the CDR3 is TGTGCCAGCAGTTACCGGGTCGGACTAAACTATGGCTACACCTTC. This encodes CASSYRVGLNYGYTF.

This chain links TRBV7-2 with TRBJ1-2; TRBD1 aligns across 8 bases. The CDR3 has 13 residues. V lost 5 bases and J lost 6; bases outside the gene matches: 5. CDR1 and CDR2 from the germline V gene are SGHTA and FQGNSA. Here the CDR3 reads CASSKDRENGYTF. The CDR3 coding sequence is TGTGCCAGCAGCAAGGACAGGGAAAATGGCTACACCTTC. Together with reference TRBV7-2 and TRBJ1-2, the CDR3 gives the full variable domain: GAGVSQSPSNKVTEKGKDVELRCDPISGHTALYWYRQSLGQGLEFLIYFQGNSAPDKSGLPSDRFSAERTGGSVSTLTIQRTQQEDSAVYLCASSKDRENGYTFGSGTRLTVV.

CDR3 nucleotide sequence: TGTGCCAGCAGTGAATTGGACAGGGTAGGTCAGCCCCAGCATTTT. Residues: CASSELDRVGQPQHF. The V gene is TRBV25-1, the J gene TRBJ1-5, with 8 bases identical to TRBD1. Per germline, CDR1 MGHDK and CDR2 SYGVNS. V was pared by 1 base and J by 6 bases, with 5 bases of the junction left unmatched. This CDR3 has 15 residues.

CDR3 sequence reads: CASSEAGIHQQYF. The CDR3 DNA reads as TGTGCCAGCAGCGAGGCAGGAATTCATCAGCAGTATTTT. V is TRBV9 and J is TRBJ2-3; D is ambiguous. V gave up 3 bases and J gave up 11 bases, with 16 bases separating them. This CDR3 has 13 residues. Germline CDR1 is SGDLS and CDR2 is YYNGEE.

CDR3 protein: CAKRQGRQPQHF. The CDR3, as DNA: TGTGCCAAAAGACAGGGACGGCAGCCCCAGCATTTT. This sequence joins TRBV27 and TRBJ1-5; 7 bases align to TRBD1. The CDR3 loop spans 12 amino acids. Germline CDR1 MNHEY, CDR2 SMNVEV (reference sequence). Germline trimming cut 10 bases from V and 7 bases from J; bases unmatched to any gene: 7.

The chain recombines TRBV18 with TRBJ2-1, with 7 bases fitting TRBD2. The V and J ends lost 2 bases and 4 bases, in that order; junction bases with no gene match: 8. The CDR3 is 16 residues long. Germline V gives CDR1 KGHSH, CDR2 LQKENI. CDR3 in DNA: TGTGCCAGCTCACCATTACAGCGGGGCCAGTACAATGAGCAGTTCTTC. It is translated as CASSPLQRGQYNEQFF.

The CDR3 loop reads CASSMALAGGNEQFF. The CDR3 nucleotides are TGTGCCAGCAGCATGGCGCTAGCGGGAGGAAATGAGCAGTTCTTC. The rearrangement links TRBV28 to TRBJ2-1; 11 positions match TRBD2. The CDR3 contains 15 residues. Germline V lookup: CDR1 MDHEN, CDR2 SYDVKM. The J segment lost 7 bases and the V segment lost 6 bases, leaving 8 bases of the junction unmatched.

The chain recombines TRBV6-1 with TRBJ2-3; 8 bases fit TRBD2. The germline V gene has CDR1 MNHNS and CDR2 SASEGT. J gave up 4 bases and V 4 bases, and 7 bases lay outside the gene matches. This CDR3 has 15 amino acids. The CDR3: CASSATSVFPDTQYF. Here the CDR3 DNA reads TGTGCCAGCAGTGCGACTAGCGTCTTCCCAGATACGCAGTATTTT.

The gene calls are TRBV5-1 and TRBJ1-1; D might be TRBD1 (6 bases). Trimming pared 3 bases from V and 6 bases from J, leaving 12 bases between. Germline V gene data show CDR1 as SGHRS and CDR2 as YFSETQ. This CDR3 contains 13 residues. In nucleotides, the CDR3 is TGCGCCAGCAGCTCCGGGACAAAAGCTGAAGCTTTCTTT. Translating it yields CASSSGTKAEAFF. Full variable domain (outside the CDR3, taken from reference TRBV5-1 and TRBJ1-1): KAGVTQTPRYLIKTRGQQVTLSCSPISGHRSVSWYQQTPGQGLQFLFEYFSETQRNKGNFPGRFSGRQFSNSRSEMNVSTLELGDSALYLCASSSGTKAEAFFGQGTRLTVV.

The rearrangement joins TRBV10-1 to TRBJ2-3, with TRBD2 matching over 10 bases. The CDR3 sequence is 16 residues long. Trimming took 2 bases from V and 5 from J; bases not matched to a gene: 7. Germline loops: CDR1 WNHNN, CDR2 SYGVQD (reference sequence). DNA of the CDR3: TGCGCCAGCAGTGAGGGGCTAGCGGGAGTGGGAGATACGCAGTATTTT. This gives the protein CASSEGLAGVGDTQYF.

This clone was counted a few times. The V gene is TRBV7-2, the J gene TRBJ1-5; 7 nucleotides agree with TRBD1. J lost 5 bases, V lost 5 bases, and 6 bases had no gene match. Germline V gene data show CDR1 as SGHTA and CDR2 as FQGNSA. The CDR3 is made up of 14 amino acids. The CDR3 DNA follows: TGTGCCAGCAGCCCGACAGGGAATTATCAGCCCCAGCATTTT. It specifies CASSPTGNYQPQHF.

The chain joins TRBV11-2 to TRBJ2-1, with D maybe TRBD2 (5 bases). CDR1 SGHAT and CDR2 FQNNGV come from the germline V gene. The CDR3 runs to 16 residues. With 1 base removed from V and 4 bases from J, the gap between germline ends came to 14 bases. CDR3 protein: CASSLVGLAPYNEQFF. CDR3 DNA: TGTGCCAGCAGCTTAGTTGGGCTAGCCCCATACAATGAGCAGTTCTTC.

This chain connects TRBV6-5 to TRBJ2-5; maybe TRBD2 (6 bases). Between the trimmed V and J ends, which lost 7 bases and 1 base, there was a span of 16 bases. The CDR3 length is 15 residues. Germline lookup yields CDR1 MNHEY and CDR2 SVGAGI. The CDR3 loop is CASTPPGVSQETQYF. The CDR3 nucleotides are TGTGCCAGCACCCCACCGGGGGTCAGCCAAGAGACCCAGTACTTC.

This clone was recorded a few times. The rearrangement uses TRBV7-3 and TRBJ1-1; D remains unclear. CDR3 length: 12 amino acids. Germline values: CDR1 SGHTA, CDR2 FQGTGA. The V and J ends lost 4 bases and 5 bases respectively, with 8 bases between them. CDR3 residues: CASSYGDTEAFF. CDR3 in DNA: TGTGCCAGCAGCTACGGGGATACTGAAGCTTTCTTT.